This TCR beta chain emerged from a study of blood T cell repertoires in COVID-19. Study summary: The study drew acute and convalescent COVID-19 samples from the United States, Italy and Spain. PBMCs, B-cell-depleted T cells, or T cells were the source of the cDNA or gDNA that made up the material.

Participant-reported clinical history was the basis for cohort assignment. Recovery meant two consecutive negative NP/OP PCR tests, professional clearance, or resolved symptoms. CDR1 LNHDA and CDR2 SQIVND come from the germline V gene (reference sequence). Trimming took 0 bases from V and 5 from J, leaving 10 bases between them. The CDR3 length is 14 residues. The repertoire was sequenced with immunoSEQ multiplex PCR; TCRdb's copy has only in-frame clones and lacks some. In the table there are around 390,000 clones, around nine tenths of which are singletons. Sequencing was done on a sample of PBMCs or T cells enriched from blood (not recorded which). V gene TRBV19 combines with J gene TRBJ1-1; D is unresolved. This clonotype was obtained from a woman between 50 and 59 years old who had recovered from COVID-19. The DNA for the CDR3 is TGTGCCAGTAGTATAGATCAAACGAGGACTGAAGCTTTCTTT. Its translation: CASSIDQTRTEAFF.